This T cell receptor (beta chain) derives from a study of cytomegalovirus exposure and HLA in healthy donors. Study outcomes and limitations: TCR beta chains numbering some 160 were designated cytomegalovirus-associated. Per published accounts, TCR beta sequences correctly predicted the HLA-A and HLA-B alleles of most subjects.

PCR employed 60 Vbeta and 13 Jbeta primers. Sequencing was performed with immunoSEQ multiplex PCR; in TCRdb, only in-frame clones are kept and a portion is missing. This sample yields roughly 200,000 clones, of which around 88% are seen a single time; less than 0.4% belongs to the top ten. Details on this clone: No antigen is known for it.

The sequenced sample was PBMCs. The sequence was collected from a woman in her 30s in good health and CMV-seronegative.

This CDR3 reads CASSLGRTGGNEQFF. The DNA of the CDR3 is TGCGCCAGCAGCTTGGGTAGGACAGGGGGCAATGAGCAGTTCTTC. The chain joins TRBV5-1 to TRBJ2-1; 10 bases agree with TRBD1. Germline loops: CDR1 SGHRS, CDR2 YFSETQ. J lost 6 bases, V lost 0 bases, and 3 bases had no gene match. The CDR3 contains 15 residues.